The TCR beta chain described here comes from a study of blood T cell repertoires in COVID-19. Study information: Samples of COVID-19 (acute and convalescent) were obtained from the United States, Italy and Spain. PBMCs, B-cell-depleted T cells, or T cells were the source of the cDNA or gDNA that made up the material.

With V trimmed by 5 bases and J by 2 bases, 5 bases remained unmatched. Germline CDR1 SEHNR, CDR2 FQNEAQ (reference sequence). The CDR3 sequence is 15 residues long. Original processing methods: Amplification of reference gene primers provided the estimated nucleated cell counts. Sequenced by immunoSEQ multiplex PCR; TCRdb stores in-frame clones only, minus some. V and J calls plus clone size are reproduced from that table; the DNA served to infer D and trimming. The sample yields 140,000 or so clones, approximately 90% seen once. The source of this sequence is a human donor in a cohort sampled during active COVID-19. Sequencing was done on a sample of peripheral blood. The rearrangement joins TRBV7-9 to TRBJ1-3; 8 nucleotides agree with TRBD1. CDR3 DNA sequence: TGTGCCAGCAGCCCGTGGACAGGGACTGGAAACACCATATATTTT. Its protein product is CASSPWTGTGNTIYF.